These 26 T cell receptor beta chains were sequenced from one sample in a study of T-cell memory formation after mild COVID-19. TCRdb independently ran MiXCR on the 5' RACE reads; one entry per CDR3 protein. The sample includes 150,000 to 200,000 distinct CDR3 sequences, 25% to 40% of them seen just once. Specimen: PBMCs or a T cell subset sorted from them (not recorded which). The receptors derive from an adult woman who had mild COVID-19 (a few samples of this study predate the infection). Cell type and time point are not known.

This clonotype was observed at least ten times. This chain connects TRBV5-1 to TRBJ2-1, with 11 bases fitting TRBD1. The V gene's germline CDR1 is SGHRS and CDR2 YFSETQ. CDR3 size: 15 residues. V lost 1 base, J lost 7 bases, and 4 bases stayed unmatched. DNA for the CDR3: TGCGCCAGCAGCTTGTGGACAGGGGGCACGAATGAGCAGTTCTTC. It specifies CASSLWTGGTNEQFF.

The rearrangement links TRBV27 to TRBJ2-4; D perhaps matches TRBD2 (6 bases). The CDR3 contains 15 residues. Germline V gives CDR1 MNHEY, CDR2 SMNVEV (reference sequence). The V end lost 5 bases, the J end lost 6 bases, and 17 bases lay between the germline ends. Here the CDR3 reads CASSPYGSSGNIQYF. The CDR3 DNA follows: TGTGCCAGCAGTCCGTACGGGAGTTCGGGAAACATTCAGTACTTC.

The J gene is TRBJ2-1, the V gene TRBV18, with 8 bases identical to TRBD2. Germline assignment: CDR1 KGHSH and CDR2 LQKENI. Trimming cost V 1 base and J 7 bases; bases outside gene matches: 9. There are 16 residues in the CDR3. CDR3 in amino acids: CASSPRRTSQPNEQFF. The CDR3 nucleotides are TGTGCCAGCTCACCACGGCGGACTAGCCAACCTAATGAGCAGTTCTTC.

The rearrangement uses TRBV5-1 and TRBJ2-7; weak D call: TRBD1 (5 bases). The V gene lost 4 bases and the J gene lost 6 bases, with 20 bases spanning the gap. This CDR3 has 15 residues. CDR1 and CDR2 from the germline V gene are SGHRS and YFSETQ. The CDR3 is CASSHFFNPRVEQYF. The CDR3 DNA reads as TGCGCCAGCAGCCACTTCTTTAACCCCAGGGTCGAGCAGTACTTC.

This sequence joins TRBV12-3 or TRBV12-4 and TRBJ2-2, with D possibly matching TRBD1 (6 bases). The V and J ends lost 6 bases and 4 bases respectively, with 12 bases between them. The CDR3 covers 14 residues. The CDR3 bases are TGTGCCAGCAGGTCCACAGGGAGCACCGGGGAGCTGTTTTTT. Its protein product is CASRSTGSTGELFF.

The rearrangement uses TRBV2 and TRBJ2-7, with D possibly being TRBD1 or TRBD2 (5 bases each). The V gene lost 6 bases and the J gene lost 5 bases, with 14 bases spanning the gap. Germline CDR1 is SNHLY and CDR2 is FYNNEI. The CDR3 contains 13 residues. The CDR3 region is CASRPPGPHEQYF. The CDR3 DNA is TGTGCCAGCAGACCCCCGGGACCCCACGAGCAGTACTTC.

The V gene is TRBV2, the J gene TRBJ2-7, with D possibly matching TRBD1 (6 bases). The CDR3 consists of 13 residues. CDR1 is SNHLY, CDR2 FYNNEI, per germline. Trimming stripped 3 bases from V and 4 bases from J, with 10 bases between. The CDR3 sequence is CASSEPGAYEQYF. The CDR3 DNA reads TGTGCCAGCAGTGAGCCAGGGGCTTACGAGCAGTACTTC. The full variable domain, in which reference TRBV2 and TRBJ2-7 provide the parts outside the CDR3, is EPEVTQTPSHQVTQMGQEVILRCVPISNHLYFYWYRQILGQKVEFLVSFYNNEISEKSEIFDDQFSVERPDGSNFTLKIRSTKLEDSAMYFCASSEPGAYEQYFGPGTRLTVT.

The V call is TRBV27, the J call TRBJ1-6, with TRBD1 as a possible D gene (5 bases). This CDR3 is 17 amino acids long. The germline V gene encodes CDR1 MNHEY and CDR2 SMNVEV (reference sequence). Between the trimmed V and J ends, which lost 2 bases and 7 bases, there was a span of 18 bases. CDR3 protein: CASSLLAGGGPNSPLHF. The CDR3 DNA is TGTGCCAGCAGTTTACTCGCGGGTGGGGGTCCCAATTCACCCCTCCACTTT.

There are a few counts of this clonotype. This sequence joins TRBV6-4 and TRBJ2-3; TRBD2 might be the D (5 bases). Between the trimmed V and J ends, which lost 2 bases and 7 bases, there was a span of 13 bases. This CDR3 comprises 14 residues. Germline values: CDR1 MRHNA, CDR2 SNTAGT. DNA for the CDR3: TGTGCCAGCAGTGACGAGGGAAGCACGAATACGCAGTATTTT. Its protein product is CASSDEGSTNTQYF.

This chain uses TRBV4-1 with TRBJ2-2; 8 bases agree with TRBD2. There are 21 residues in the CDR3. Germline CDR1 is MGHRA and CDR2 is YSYEKL. Trimming cost V 0 bases and J 6 bases; bases outside gene matches: 21. This chain's CDR3 is CASSQEGSPALTGGAAGELFF. CDR3 DNA sequence: TGCGCCAGCAGCCAAGAAGGGAGCCCCGCCTTGACCGGGGGGGCTGCCGGGGAGCTGTTTTTT.

In its sample, this clonotype was seen a few times. The V gene is TRBV5-1, the J gene TRBJ2-7, with D possibly being TRBD1 (6 bases). The CDR3 totals 16 residues. Trimming took off 9 bases at V and 2 bases at J, with 24 bases between the two ends. Germline CDR1 and CDR2: SGHRS and YFSETQ. The CDR3 nucleotides read TGCGCCACCGAACCCCGGGACACCTCATTCACCTACGAGCAGTACTTC. Amino acids: CATEPRDTSFTYEQYF.

This rearrangement joins TRBV4-1 to TRBJ2-7; the D gene is possibly TRBD2 (5 bases). Germline CDR1 is MGHRA and CDR2 is YSYEKL. Between the trimmed V and J ends, which lost 1 base and 6 bases, there was a span of 22 bases. The CDR3 totals 17 residues. The CDR3 bases are TGCGCCAGCAGCCAAGCGCTATCGGACGGACTCTCGGCCGAGCAGTACTTC. Protein product: CASSQALSDGLSAEQYF.

Only a few counts were recorded for this clonotype. This rearrangement joins TRBV28 to TRBJ2-7, with TRBD2 matching over 12 bases. The CDR3 is 14 amino acids. Germline CDR1 is MDHEN and CDR2 is SYDVKM. V lost 6 bases to trimming and J lost 7 bases; unmatched junction nucleotides: 7. CDR3 residues: CASRETSGRNEQYF. The CDR3 DNA follows: TGTGCCAGCAGGGAGACTAGCGGGAGAAATGAGCAGTACTTC.

This clonotype was observed a handful of times. This chain connects TRBV5-1 to TRBJ1-1, with D possibly TRBD1 on 5 matching bases. Trimming removed 4 bases from V and 4 bases from J, with 14 bases in between. CDR3 length: 14 residues. CDR1 is SGHRS and CDR2 is YFSETQ in the germline V gene. CDR3 in DNA: TGCGCCAGCAGCCCAAGGGACCAGACCACTGAAGCTTTCTTT. Its translation is CASSPRDQTTEAFF.

The chain recombines TRBV11-3 with TRBJ2-1; D not resolved. This CDR3 comprises 15 residues. Germline CDR1 SGHNT, CDR2 YENEEA. V was cut by 0 bases and J by 3 bases, with 9 bases left in between. CDR3 DNA sequence: TGTGCCAGCAGCTTAGATTCCGGGCACTACAATGAGCAGTTCTTC. Translated: CASSLDSGHYNEQFF.

The chain joins TRBV6-5 to TRBJ1-6, with D unclear. Germline V gene sequence: CDR1 MNHEY, CDR2 SVGAGI. V was pared by 8 bases and J by 8 bases, with 7 bases between. CDR3 length equals 11 residues. The chain's CDR3 is CASGPYSPLHF. CDR3 in DNA: TGTGCCAGCGGACCGTATTCACCCCTCCACTTT.

The V gene is TRBV4-1, the J gene TRBJ2-5, with TRBD1 as a possible D gene (5 bases). The CDR3 covers 14 residues. CDR1 and CDR2 (germline): MGHRA, YSYEKL. The V and J ends lost 1 base and 2 bases respectively, with 8 bases between them. The CDR3 is CASSQGGAQETQYF. The CDR3 nucleotides are TGCGCCAGCAGCCAAGGGGGCGCACAAGAGACCCAGTACTTC.

This clonotype was observed a few times. The chain is built from TRBV12-3 or TRBV12-4 and TRBJ2-2, with D unresolved. The CDR3 covers 14 residues. V was clipped by 6 bases and J by 1 base, with 9 bases between them. The CDR3 loop is CASSSTLNTGELFF. The CDR3 DNA follows: TGTGCCAGCAGCTCGACCCTGAACACCGGGGAGCTGTTTTTT.

This sequence joins TRBV20-1 and TRBJ2-5; 7 bases are shared with TRBD1. The junction had 1 base not matched to a gene; V was cut back by 3 bases and J by 3 bases. Germline values: CDR1 DFQATT, CDR2 SNEGSKA (reference sequence). The CDR3 extends over 12 amino acids. This CDR3 is CSASGQEETQYF. CDR3 sequence (DNA): TGCAGTGCTAGCGGACAGGAAGAGACCCAGTACTTC.

This clonotype came up a few times. J is TRBJ2-7 and V is TRBV10-3, with 11 positions matching TRBD2. Germline lookup yields CDR1 ENHRY and CDR2 SYGVKD. V was clipped by 11 bases and J by 6 bases; unmatched bases: 9. This CDR3 comprises 13 residues. The CDR3 DNA follows: TGTGCCTACAGCCGACTAGCGGGACCCGAGCAGTACTTC. It is translated as CAYSRLAGPEQYF.

The V and J genes are TRBV19 and TRBJ2-5, with TRBD2 matching 10 bases. Germline-derived CDR1 and CDR2 are LNHDA and SQIVND (reference sequence). The V segment lost 5 bases and the J segment 4 bases; nucleotides outside the gene matches: 7. This CDR3 spans 15 amino acids. Written as DNA, the CDR3 is TGTGCCAGTAGTCTGGTGGGGACTAGCGTAGAGACCCAGTACTTC. Protein product: CASSLVGTSVETQYF.

This rearrangement joins TRBV4-2 to TRBJ2-7; either TRBD1 or TRBD2 may fit D (5 bases each). Germline CDR1 LGHNA, CDR2 YNFKEQ. V was pared by 3 bases and J by 2 bases, with 20 bases between. CDR3 length equals 17 residues. The CDR3 protein is CASSHIGTEFYTYEQYF. The CDR3 DNA reads as TGTGCCAGCAGCCATATCGGGACCGAATTTTACACCTACGAGCAGTACTTC.

This clonotype was found a few times. CDR3 in amino acids: CASSYDSYNEQFF. Here the CDR3 DNA reads TGTGCCAGCAGCTACGACTCCTACAATGAGCAGTTCTTC. The gene calls are TRBV7-4 and TRBJ2-1; D uncertain. V lost 4 bases and J lost 0, with 4 bases in between. Per germline, CDR1 SGHVT and CDR2 SQSDAQ. The CDR3 loop spans 13 amino acids.

The rearrangement uses TRBV6-1 and TRBJ2-3; 13 bases match TRBD2. Germline values: CDR1 MNHNS, CDR2 SASEGT. The ends lost 3 bases at V and 6 bases at J; junction bases unmatched: 3. The CDR3 has 15 residues. The chain's CDR3 is CASSDRTSGGDTQYF. The DNA for the CDR3 is TGTGCCAGCAGTGACCGGACTAGCGGGGGTGATACGCAGTATTTT.

This clonotype has just a few counts. V and J are TRBV7-8 and TRBJ2-1, with 10 bases identical to TRBD2. Per the germline V gene, CDR1 is SGHVS and CDR2 is FQNEAQ. CDR3 length: 16 residues. Trimming removed 1 base from V and 8 bases from J; junction bases left unmatched: 8. The CDR3 protein is CASSLGGLAGEDEQFF. CDR3 DNA: TGTGCCAGCAGCTTAGGGGGTCTAGCGGGAGAAGATGAGCAGTTCTTC.

The gene calls are TRBV7-6 and TRBJ2-7, with D perhaps TRBD2 (5 bases). V lost 5 bases and J 0 bases, leaving 17 bases between the germline ends. Germline CDR1 reads SGHVS; CDR2 reads FNYEAQ. This CDR3 is built from 16 residues. The CDR3 reads CASSPQIGGLSYEQYF. The CDR3 DNA sequence: TGTGCCAGCAGCCCTCAGATCGGCGGACTCTCCTACGAGCAGTACTTC.